This TCR beta chain comes out of a study of human T cells and chemical hapten exposure. Study-wide background: Minor volume differences among pooled libraries chiefly drove per-sample TCR yield variation.

Study-wide results and caveats: Each of the donors had alopecia, so their immune responses may not resemble those of healthy people.

This clonotype occurred a few times. Antigen unknown. As to time point: patch test 3, about 24 weeks after DPC sensitization. Treatment given: therapeutic diphenylcyclopropenone sensitization with weekly scalp DPC. TCRdb re-called the RACE reads through MiXCR, storing one row per CDR3 protein. The sample holds over 150,000 distinct CDR3 sequences, 28% seen once. J lost 5 bases, V lost 0 bases, and 5 bases had no gene match. Germline loops: CDR1 SGDLS, CDR2 YYNGEE. CDR3 size: 15 residues. The chain employs TRBV9 and TRBJ2-3, with 8 bases aligning to TRBD2. This clonotype originated in a woman aged 18-29 years with alopecia areata. Some clones in this sample may be carry-over from other donors' samples. The material was whole blood, obtained in connection with sensitization to the hapten diphenylcyclopropenone (DPC). The CDR3 region is CASSVDGGGRDTQYF. The CDR3 DNA reads TGTGCCAGCAGCGTAGACGGGGGGGGGAGAGATACGCAGTATTTT.